These 13 T cell receptor beta chains originate from one sample sequenced in a study of Ad26.COV2.S vaccination and SARS-CoV-2 variants. Treatment here: around 19 received Ad26.COV2.S at low or high dose, single or two shots; about 5 received placebo; per-sample allocation not given. It was on day 63 after the first vaccine or placebo injection that samples were taken. TCRdb's copy holds only in-frame clones and misses some; the assay was immunoSEQ multiplex PCR. The repertoire holds about 350,000 clones, with around nine tenths as singletons. Sequencing was performed on peripheral blood, taken in a trial of Ad26.COV2.S vaccine versus placebo. Receptor source: a person between 18 and 60 years old who received the Ad26.COV2.S COVID-19 vaccine or a placebo.

The chain has TRBV3-1 (or the pseudogene TRBV3-2) and TRBJ2-5, with 9 bases identical to TRBD1. Germline-derived CDR1 and CDR2 are LGHDT and YNNKEL (reference sequence). CDR3 size: 16 residues. V lost 4 bases and J lost 2; bases outside the gene matches: 8. The CDR3 sequence: CASSPRDRARQETQYF. The CDR3 bases are TGTGCCAGCAGCCCCCGGGACAGGGCACGGCAAGAGACCCAGTACTTC.

In this sample, this clone turned up a few times. The V gene is TRBV6-1, the J gene TRBJ2-4; no definite D call. Germline CDR1 is MNHNS and CDR2 is SASEGT. Trimming took 1 base from V and 0 from J, leaving 10 bases between them. The CDR3 is 16 residues long. CDR3 sequence: CASSEGHQPAKNIQYF. The CDR3 DNA follows: TGTGCCAGCAGTGAAGGACACCAGCCAGCCAAAAACATTCAGTACTTC.

The V gene is TRBV9, the J gene TRBJ2-1; D assignment may be TRBD1 or TRBD2 (5 bases each). Germline CDR1 is SGDLS and CDR2 is YYNGEE. The CDR3 totals 15 residues. Trimming removed 3 bases at V and 9 bases at J, with 19 bases between. The CDR3 DNA is TGTGCCAGCAGCGAGGCTTCCGGGGCCGGCTCTGAGCAGTTCTTC. Its protein product is CASSEASGAGSEQFF.

The chain is built from TRBV6-2 or TRBV6-3 and TRBJ2-3, with 13 bases aligning to TRBD2. CDR3 length: 18 amino acids. V was pared by 2 bases and J by 0 bases, with 5 bases of the junction left unmatched. Germline V gives CDR1 MNHEY, CDR2 SVGEGT. The CDR3 sequence: CASSYPLAGGHSTDTQYF. In nucleotides, the CDR3 is TGTGCCAGCAGTTACCCACTAGCGGGGGGGCACAGCACAGATACGCAGTATTTT.

The chain joins TRBV4-1 to TRBJ2-3, with TRBD2 identical over 13 bases. Germline trimming cut 6 bases from V and 7 bases from J; bases unmatched to any gene: 7. This CDR3 has 15 residues. Looked up from germline, CDR1 is MGHRA and CDR2 is YSYEKL. The chain's CDR3 is CASRFGLAGEYTQYF. CDR3 nucleotide sequence: TGCGCCAGCAGATTCGGACTAGCGGGAGAATATACGCAGTATTTT.

This clone was recorded a few times. The chain combines TRBV6-5 with TRBJ1-4; D unresolved. This CDR3 region has 15 residues. CDR1 is MNHEY, CDR2 SVGAGI, per germline. The V end was cut by 0 bases, the J end by 7 bases, with 12 bases between. CDR3 residues: CASSYSGERGEKLFF. CDR3 bases: TGTGCCAGCAGTTACTCCGGGGAGAGAGGTGAAAAACTGTTTTTT.

This sequence joins TRBV5-1 and TRBJ1-1; 9 nucleotides agree with TRBD1. The germline V gene encodes CDR1 SGHRS and CDR2 YFSETQ. This CDR3 is 15 amino acids long. V lost 4 bases to trimming and J lost 0 bases; unmatched junction nucleotides: 4. CDR3 residues: CASSTGQGLNTEAFF. The DNA for the CDR3 is TGCGCCAGCAGCACCGGACAGGGGTTGAACACTGAAGCTTTCTTT.

V usage is TRBV6-2 or TRBV6-3 and J usage is TRBJ1-2; the D is unclear. From germline, CDR1 is MNHEY and CDR2 SVGEGT. There are 13 residues in the CDR3. Trimming stripped 6 bases from V and 4 bases from J, with 12 bases between. CDR3 nucleotides: TGTGCCAGCAGCAGAGACGGGTCCTATGGCTACACCTTC. Its protein is CASSRDGSYGYTF.

This clone was recorded once. The chain carries TRBV27 and TRBJ2-2; possible D gene TRBD2, 6 bases. Germline assignment: CDR1 MNHEY and CDR2 SMNVEV (reference sequence). This CDR3 is built from 16 residues. V lost 0 bases and J lost 7, with 15 bases in between. The CDR3 bases are TGTGCCAGCAGTTTATCCTCGGGGGTTTGGAGCGGGGAGCTGTTTTTT. This gives the protein CASSLSSGVWSGELFF.

V and J are TRBV5-1 and TRBJ2-2; TRBD2 aligns across 12 bases. The V gene end was trimmed by 7 bases and the J gene end by 5 bases; junction bases not matched to a gene: 6. This CDR3 has 15 amino acids. The germline gives CDR1 SGHRS, CDR2 YFSETQ. The CDR3 protein is CASGRLAGETGELFF. CDR3 in DNA: TGCGCCAGCGGGCGACTAGCGGGAGAAACCGGGGAGCTGTTTTTT.

J is TRBJ2-1 and V is TRBV18; D might be TRBD1 (6 bases). Germline assignment: CDR1 KGHSH and CDR2 LQKENI. The CDR3 runs to 14 residues. The V end was cut by 0 bases, the J end by 8 bases, with 11 bases between. Here the CDR3 reads CASSPPNRVDEQFF. CDR3 DNA sequence: TGTGCCAGCTCACCACCGAACAGGGTGGATGAGCAGTTCTTC.

The chain combines TRBV5-1 with TRBJ1-2; the D is unclear. The CDR3 contains 14 residues. Germline assignment: CDR1 SGHRS and CDR2 YFSETQ. Trimming cost V 4 bases and J 7 bases, with 17 bases left between them. CDR3 nucleotide sequence: TGCGCCAGCAGCAAAGCGGACTCTGGCATTGGCTACACCTTC. Translation gives CASSKADSGIGYTF.

The chain links TRBV5-1 to TRBJ1-6; D is unclear. The V gene lost 0 bases and the J gene lost 10 bases, with 14 bases spanning the gap. The CDR3 contains 15 residues. In germline, CDR1 is SGHRS, CDR2 YFSETQ. The CDR3 here is CASSLEWLGNSPLHF. Here the CDR3 DNA reads TGCGCCAGCAGCTTGGAGTGGTTGGGGAACTCACCCCTCCACTTT.